One and the same sample provided the 28 T cell receptor beta chains below, sequenced in a study of T cell responses to AZD1222 COVID-19 vaccine. Only in-frame clones appear in the TCRdb table, and some are missing; sequencing was by immunoSEQ multiplex PCR. The sample carries 140,000 to 150,000 clones, approximately 90% recorded once. This sample comprised peripheral blood, obtained on day 0 of AZD1222 vaccination. These receptors all come from an adult in good health.

This chain links TRBV6-6 with TRBJ1-1; D is ambiguous. Germline V gene data show CDR1 as MNHNY and CDR2 as SVGAGI (reference sequence). CDR3 length: 13 residues. V lost 4 bases, J lost 5 bases, and 11 bases lay in between. The CDR3 here is CASSSRGRTEAFF. CDR3 DNA: TGTGCCAGCAGTTCCCGAGGGAGAACTGAAGCTTTCTTT.

The CDR3 loop is CSASALLSGHTQYF. The CDR3 DNA sequence: TGCAGTGCTAGTGCCCTCCTTAGCGGACATACGCAGTATTTT. This chain uses TRBV20-1 with TRBJ2-3; TRBD2 might be the D (6 bases). V lost 3 bases and J lost 7, with 17 bases in between. Per germline, CDR1 DFQATT and CDR2 SNEGSKA (reference sequence). The CDR3 sequence is 14 residues long.

The chain is built from TRBV28 and TRBJ1-2; the D gene is possibly TRBD1 (5 bases). The CDR3 spans 12 residues. Germline CDR1 is MDHEN and CDR2 is SYDVKM. DNA for the CDR3: TGTGCGACGGATGGGGGACTAGATGGCTACACCTTC. This gives the protein CATDGGLDGYTF.

The CDR3 DNA is TGTGCCAGCAGCCCATTGGCCGGGACAGCCCAAGAGACCCAGTACTTC. It codes for CASSPLAGTAQETQYF. This chain connects TRBV6-2 or TRBV6-3 to TRBJ2-5; 7 bases are a match to TRBD1. The length of the CDR3 is 16 residues. Germline V gene data show CDR1 as MNHEY and CDR2 as SVGEGT. With 6 bases clipped from V and 1 base from J, the junction kept 11 bases outside the gene matches.

The DNA of the CDR3 is TGTGCCAGTAGTATTACGCCTAGCGGGAGTGAGACCCAGTACTTC. Translating gives CASSITPSGSETQYF. This chain joins TRBV19 and TRBJ2-5, with 10 bases identical to TRBD2. The CDR3 contains 15 residues. Germline V gene data show CDR1 as LNHDA and CDR2 as SQIVND (reference sequence). The V gene end was trimmed by 3 bases and the J gene end by 5 bases; junction bases not matched to a gene: 6.

The chain employs TRBV9 and TRBJ1-6; 7 bases map to TRBD1. Unmatched junction bases numbered 4, after V lost 0 bases and J lost 7 bases. The CDR3 runs 15 residues. Germline loops: CDR1 SGDLS, CDR2 YYNGEE. The CDR3, as DNA: TGTGCCAGCAGCGTAGGACAGGGAGGCAATTCACCCCTCCACTTT. This codes for CASSVGQGGNSPLHF.

J is TRBJ1-1 and V is TRBV19; tentative D call: TRBD1 (6 bases). CDR1 LNHDA and CDR2 SQIVND come from the germline V gene (reference sequence). The length of the CDR3 is 13 residues. V dropped 6 bases and J dropped 6 bases, with 14 bases sitting between them. The DNA of the CDR3 is TGTGCCAGTAGCCTCAGGGGTAGGGCTGAAGCTTTCTTT. The encoded protein is CASSLRGRAEAFF.

This rearrangement joins TRBV27 to TRBJ2-3, with D possibly being TRBD2 (5 bases). CDR1 MNHEY and CDR2 SMNVEV come from the germline V gene (reference sequence). V was pared by 5 bases and J by 2 bases, with 20 bases between. CDR3 size: 17 residues. CDR3 region: CASSPPGRRFNTDTQYF. CDR3 coding DNA: TGTGCCAGCAGTCCCCCCGGACGGAGGTTTAACACAGATACGCAGTATTTT.

The J gene is TRBJ2-1, the V gene TRBV5-1; no firm D call. This CDR3 contains 14 residues. V lost 0 bases and J lost 7, with 11 bases in between. Germline CDR1 is SGHRS and CDR2 is YFSETQ. The CDR3: CASSLEGIRNEQFF. The CDR3 DNA follows: TGCGCCAGCAGCTTGGAAGGTATTCGAAATGAGCAGTTCTTC.

This sequence joins TRBV10-3 and TRBJ1-2, with D unclear. V was trimmed by 2 bases and J by 5 bases, leaving 12 bases between them. This CDR3 is 14 amino acids long. Germline V gene lookup returns CDR1 ENHRY and CDR2 SYGVKD. CDR3 bases: TGTGCCATCAGTGAGGGGAGCCGAAAATATGGCTACACCTTC. Translating it yields CAISEGSRKYGYTF.

This clone was detected only a few times. The chain has TRBV2 and TRBJ2-7; D gene uncertain. The CDR3 is 13 amino acids. Germline CDR1 is SNHLY and CDR2 is FYNNEI. V was pared by 7 bases and J by 2 bases, with 12 bases between. CDR3 protein: CASTGSVAYEQYF. Written as DNA, the CDR3 is TGTGCCAGCACAGGTTCGGTTGCCTACGAGCAGTACTTC.

The chain combines TRBV10-3 with TRBJ1-4; tentative D call: TRBD1 (6 bases). The V end lost 4 bases, the J end lost 5 bases, and 11 bases lay between the germline ends. The CDR3 runs 14 residues. In germline, CDR1 is ENHRY, CDR2 SYGVKD. CDR3 bases: TGTGCCATCAGTGTGGGGGCTGCAAATGAAAAACTGTTTTTT. The encoded protein is CAISVGAANEKLFF.

The genes are TRBV29-1 and TRBJ1-5, with D maybe TRBD1 (5 bases). V was pared by 6 bases and J by 7 bases, with 16 bases between. Germline CDR1 and CDR2: SQVTM and ANQGSEA. This CDR3 has 13 amino acids. CDR3 in DNA: TGCAGCGTCGCCCCCGGGGCCCAACAGCCCCAGCATTTT. Residues: CSVAPGAQQPQHF.

This clone was found once. The genes are TRBV19 and TRBJ2-7, with 10 bases lining up with TRBD2. Trimming at V came to 4 bases and at J to 10 bases, leaving 7 bases not matched to a gene. The CDR3 length is 13 residues. Per germline, CDR1 LNHDA and CDR2 SQIVND (reference sequence). CDR3 in amino acids: CASSKLAGEVQYF. CDR3 DNA sequence: TGTGCCAGTAGTAAGCTAGCGGGAGAGGTCCAGTACTTC.

The gene calls are TRBV7-2 and TRBJ2-5; D is uncertain. The CDR3 length is 16 residues. Trimming stripped 1 base from V and 4 bases from J, with 16 bases between. Germline CDR1 and CDR2: SGHTA and FQGNSA. The CDR3: CASSLVAWRDGETQYF. The CDR3 bases are TGTGCCAGCAGCTTAGTAGCTTGGCGTGACGGAGAGACCCAGTACTTC.

CDR3 in amino acids: CASKSLTGGTYEQYF. In DNA form, the CDR3 reads TGTGCCAGCAAGAGCTTGACAGGGGGGACCTACGAGCAGTACTTC. The rearrangement uses TRBV2 and TRBJ2-7; 9 bases are a match to TRBD1. From germline, CDR1 is SNHLY and CDR2 FYNNEI. Losses at the gene ends were 7 bases for V and 2 bases for J; bases not matched to a gene: 9. There are 15 residues in the CDR3.

The J gene is TRBJ2-1, the V gene TRBV6-5; TRBD2 agrees at 9 bases. CDR1 is MNHEY, CDR2 SVGAGI, per germline. V gave up 6 bases and J gave up 8 bases; unmatched junction bases: 11. The CDR3 covers 15 residues. CDR3 sequence reads: CASSSIAGEVDEQFF. The CDR3 nucleotides read TGTGCCAGCAGCTCAATAGCGGGAGAAGTCGATGAGCAGTTCTTC.

This rearrangement joins TRBV5-4 to TRBJ1-6; D unresolved. V was pared by 0 bases and J by 7 bases, with 8 bases between. The CDR3 runs 14 residues. Germline values: CDR1 SGHNT, CDR2 YYREEE (reference sequence). In nucleotides, the CDR3 is TGTGCCAGCAGCTTGGTGGCCGGGAATTCACCCCTCCACTTT. This gives the protein CASSLVAGNSPLHF.

V usage is TRBV5-8 and J usage is TRBJ1-2; D is unresolved. The V end was cut by 0 bases, the J end by 8 bases, with 14 bases between. This CDR3 is 14 amino acids long. From germline, CDR1 is SGHTS and CDR2 YDEGEE. DNA for the CDR3: TGTGCCAGCAGCTTGGCCGCGGCCAGAGGGGGCTACACCTTC. It is translated as CASSLAAARGGYTF.

The CDR3 is CSARDQTSGYNEQFF. DNA for the CDR3: TGCAGTGCTCGTGACCAGACTAGCGGATACAATGAGCAGTTCTTC. V usage is TRBV20-1 and J usage is TRBJ2-1, with TRBD2 matching over 9 bases. Germline-derived CDR1 and CDR2 are DFQATT and SNEGSKA (reference sequence). J was trimmed by 4 bases and V by 5 bases; bases with no gene match: 9. This CDR3 region has 15 residues.

The V and J genes are TRBV10-3 and TRBJ2-5; D is ambiguous. Germline CDR1 is ENHRY and CDR2 is SYGVKD. V gave up 3 bases and J gave up 5 bases, with 4 bases separating them. CDR3 length: 11 amino acids. The CDR3 reads CAISDGETQYF. The CDR3 region has the DNA TGTGCCATCAGTGATGGTGAGACCCAGTACTTC.

The chain employs TRBV28 and TRBJ2-7; D is perhaps TRBD1 (5 bases). The CDR3 has 12 amino acids. Trimming cost V 5 bases and J 4 bases, with 9 bases left between them. Germline V gene lookup returns CDR1 MDHEN and CDR2 SYDVKM. CDR3 sequence: CASSAGNYEQYF. CDR3 DNA: TGTGCCAGCAGTGCAGGGAATTACGAGCAGTACTTC.

The chain uses TRBV7-6 and TRBJ2-1; 11 bases line up with TRBD2. The junction had 3 bases not matched to a gene; V was cut back by 1 base and J by 7 bases. From germline, CDR1 is SGHVS and CDR2 FNYEAQ. The length of the CDR3 is 15 residues. The CDR3 DNA sequence: TGTGCCAGCAGCTTAGAGGCTAGCGGGAGGAATGAGCAGTTCTTC. This encodes CASSLEASGRNEQFF.

The chain combines TRBV10-2 with TRBJ1-2; no clear D gene. The CDR3 is made up of 15 amino acids. CDR1 is WSHSY, CDR2 SAAADI, per germline. The V gene lost 1 base and the J gene lost 0 bases, with 9 bases spanning the gap. The CDR3 sequence: CASSEWAASNYGYTF. CDR3 sequence (DNA): TGCGCCAGCAGTGAGTGGGCTGCGTCTAACTATGGCTACACCTTC.

This sequence joins TRBV12-5 and TRBJ2-7; D gene unclear. CDR3 length: 12 amino acids. Looked up from germline, CDR1 is LGHNT and CDR2 is FRNRAP. V lost 0 bases and J 6 bases, leaving 6 bases between the germline ends. CDR3: CASGLVRLEQYF. Written as DNA, the CDR3 is TGTGCTAGTGGTTTGGTACGACTCGAGCAGTACTTC.

The genes are TRBV3-1 (or the pseudogene TRBV3-2) and TRBJ2-2; 10 bases line up with TRBD2. The CDR3 spans 18 residues. With V trimmed by 0 bases and J by 5 bases, 9 bases remained unmatched. Germline V CDR1 and CDR2: LGHDT, YNNKEL (reference sequence). The CDR3 sequence is CASSQEWLAGVRTGELFF. CDR3 sequence (DNA): TGTGCCAGCAGCCAAGAATGGCTAGCGGGAGTAAGAACCGGGGAGCTGTTTTTT.

CDR3 sequence: CASSGSARETQYF. The CDR3 region has the DNA TGCGCCAGCAGTGGATCAGCGCGCGAGACCCAGTACTTC. V usage is TRBV10-1 and J usage is TRBJ2-5; D not resolved. The CDR3 consists of 13 residues. The V end lost 4 bases, the J end lost 5 bases, and 11 bases lay between the germline ends. Per the germline V gene, CDR1 is WNHNN and CDR2 is SYGVQD (reference sequence).

This sequence joins TRBV19 and TRBJ2-3; D is possibly TRBD1 (6 bases). This CDR3 spans 13 amino acids. V lost 7 bases and J lost 2, with 10 bases in between. Germline assignment: CDR1 LNHDA and CDR2 SQIVND (reference sequence). CDR3 loop: CASTGQNTDTQYF. The CDR3 DNA reads TGTGCCAGTACCGGACAGAACACAGATACGCAGTATTTT.